Below are 22 T cell receptor beta chains sequenced from a single sample in a study of T cells in Graves' hyperthyroidism and ophthalmopathy. Using RNA transcripts as the source, TCR beta CDR3 regions were amplified. A set of HTBI primers served as the primers for a first-round RT-PCR of the TCR CDR3. TCRdb analysed the multiplex PCR reads with MiXCR anew, one entry per CDR3 protein. The data contain some 250,000 distinct CDR3 sequences, roughly 15% of them singletons. Sequencing was performed on blood. The receptors shown here come from a middle-aged woman with Graves' hyperthyroidism that later progressed to Graves' ophthalmopathy.

This clonotype appeared many times. V and J are TRBV25-1 and TRBJ1-4; D is unclear. Germline values: CDR1 MGHDK, CDR2 SYGVNS. The CDR3 runs to 15 residues. V was cut by 3 bases and J by 8 bases, with 16 bases left in between. CDR3 sequence: CASSEIGSGGEKLFF. In DNA, the CDR3 is TGTGCCAGCAGTGAGATCGGGTCTGGCGGGGAAAAACTGTTTTTT. The entire variable domain, with the rest obtained from reference TRBV25-1 and TRBJ1-4, is as follows: EADIYQTPRYLVIGTGKKITLECSQTMGHDKMYWYQQDPGMELHLIHYSYGVNSTEKGDLSSESTVSRIRTEHFPLTLESARPSHTSQYLCASSEIGSGGEKLFFGSGTQLSVL.

This chain uses TRBV3-1 with TRBJ1-1, with D tentatively TRBD1 (6 bases). Deletions cut 2 bases from V and 0 bases from J, with 19 bases between. Germline V gene sequence: CDR1 LGHDT, CDR2 YNNKEL (reference sequence). The CDR3 has 18 residues. As DNA, the CDR3 is TGTGCCAGCAGCCAAAAAAGGGGGGGGCGAAGAATGAACACTGAAGCTTTCTTT. It yields the protein CASSQKRGGRRMNTEAFF.

The chain couples TRBV10-3 to TRBJ2-7; no reliable D call. Trimming took off 4 bases at V and 4 bases at J, with 32 bases between the two ends. Germline assignment: CDR1 ENHRY and CDR2 SYGVKD. CDR3 length equals 20 residues. The CDR3 loop reads CAISGREGQTTAQMEYEQYF. CDR3 DNA sequence: TGTGCCATCAGTGGAAGGGAAGGGCAAACAACAGCACAGATGGAGTACGAGCAGTACTTC.

This clonotype was picked up a small number of times. The J gene is TRBJ2-2, the V gene TRBV7-3; TRBD2 agrees at 10 bases. The CDR3 totals 14 residues. Germline V gives CDR1 SGHTA, CDR2 FQGTGA. Germline trimming cut 6 bases from V and 6 bases from J; bases unmatched to any gene: 4. The CDR3 region is CASSTGTSAGELFF. Here the CDR3 DNA reads TGTGCCAGCAGTACCGGGACTAGCGCCGGGGAGCTGTTTTTT. The whole variable domain, filled in from reference TRBV7-3 and TRBJ2-2, reads GAGVSQTPSNKVTEKGKYVELRCDPISGHTALYWYRQSLGQGPEFLIYFQGTGAADDSGLPNDRFFAVRPEGSVSTLKIQRTERGDSAVYLCASSTGTSAGELFFGEGSRLTVL.

This chain connects TRBV4-1 to TRBJ2-1, with 7 bases lining up with TRBD1. Per germline, CDR1 MGHRA and CDR2 YSYEKL. V was pared by 0 bases and J by 4 bases, with 12 bases of the junction left unmatched. The CDR3 spans 18 residues. DNA for the CDR3: TGCGCCAGCAGCCAAGAGCCCCTTACAGGGGCAGGGTACAATGAGCAGTTCTTC. Translating it yields CASSQEPLTGAGYNEQFF.

As regards this clonotype: At one end the junction does not follow the germline gene, possibly because of a read error. The chain joins TRBV11-2 to TRBJ1-3; TRBD1 aligns across 7 bases. The germline CDR1 and CDR2 sequences are SGHAT and FQNNGV. There are 14 residues in the CDR3. CDR3 bases: TGTGCCAGCAGCTCGACAGGGAGGCGAAACACCATATTTTTT. Amino acid sequence: CASSSTGRRNTIFF. Supplemented by reference TRBV11-2 and TRBJ1-3, the full variable domain reads EAGVAQSPRYKIIEKRQSVAFWCNPISGHATLYWYQQILGQGPKLLIQFQNNGVVDDSQLPKDRFSAERLKGVDSTLKIQPAKLEDSAVYLCASSSTGRRNTIFFGEGSWLTVV.

This clonotype was counted at least ten times. CDR3 region: CATRRGFDTEAFF. The CDR3 DNA reads TGTGCCACCAGAAGGGGGTTCGACACTGAAGCTTTCTTT. The chain uses TRBV6-1 and TRBJ1-1, with TRBD1 as a possible D gene (6 bases). With 10 bases removed from V and 3 bases from J, the gap between germline ends came to 15 bases. The CDR3 sequence is 13 residues long. Germline loops: CDR1 MNHNS, CDR2 SASEGT.

This clonotype was picked up many times. The V call is TRBV14, the J call TRBJ2-2; D is perhaps TRBD2 (6 bases). Germline-derived CDR1 and CDR2 are SGHDN and FVKESK. The CDR3 runs 14 residues. The ends were cut back, 4 bases at V and 1 base at J, with 7 bases in the middle. CDR3 nucleotides: TGTGCCAGCAGCCCGGGACTGAACACCGGGGAGCTGTTTTTT. Protein product: CASSPGLNTGELFF.

As concerns this clonotype: The conserved closing phenylalanine or tryptophan is absent in this CDR3, likely reflecting a read error. The rearrangement links TRBV9 to TRBJ1-6; tentatively, D is TRBD1 (6 bases). This CDR3 has 14 amino acids. The germline CDR1 and CDR2 sequences are SGDLS and YYNGEE. The CDR3 here is CASSDRSGDSPLHL. In nucleotides, the CDR3 is TGTGCCAGCAGCGACCGGTCAGGGGATTCTCCCCTCCACCTT.

This clonotype showed up just a few times. The chain is built from TRBV6-1 and TRBJ1-2; D perhaps matches TRBD1 (6 bases). CDR3 length equals 13 residues. V lost 2 bases, J lost 9 bases, and 13 bases lay in between. Germline CDR1 reads MNHNS; CDR2 reads SASEGT. CDR3: CASSEYGGGSYTF. DNA of the CDR3: TGTGCCAGCAGTGAATACGGGGGGGGCAGCTACACCTTC.

The table lists this clonotype with many counts. The rearrangement joins TRBV6-1 to TRBJ1-4; D not certain. The germline V and J ends were trimmed by 3 bases and 0 bases, with 14 bases remaining between them. CDR1 is MNHNS, CDR2 SASEGT, per germline. The CDR3 spans 17 residues. CDR3 loop: CASSDFSRVATNEKLFF. The DNA of the CDR3 is TGTGCCAGCAGTGATTTTAGCCGCGTTGCAACTAATGAAAAACTGTTTTTT.

This clonotype was recorded many times. The gene calls are TRBV27 and TRBJ1-6, with 7 bases identical to TRBD1. This CDR3 region has 16 residues. Per the germline V gene, CDR1 is MNHEY and CDR2 is SMNVEV (reference sequence). V lost 7 bases, J lost 3 bases, and 9 bases stayed unmatched. The CDR3 sequence: CASTTLNRGYNSPLHF. The DNA of the CDR3 is TGTGCCAGCACCACGCTCAACAGGGGCTATAATTCACCCCTCCACTTT.

The V gene is TRBV7-9, the J gene TRBJ2-3; TRBD1 aligns across 7 bases. This CDR3 has 15 residues. CDR1 and CDR2 (germline): SEHNR, FQNEAQ (reference sequence). After removal of 1 base from V and 4 bases from J, the junction contained 5 bases not matched to a gene. The CDR3 nucleotides are TGTGCCAGCAGCTTAGTTCAGGGGGAAGCAGATACGCAGTATTTT. Amino acid sequence: CASSLVQGEADTQYF. Drawing the rest from reference TRBV7-9 and TRBJ2-3, the complete variable domain is DTGVSQNPRHKITKRGQNVTFRCDPISEHNRLYWYRQTLGQGPEFLTYFQNEAQLEKSRLLSDRFSAERPKGSFSTLEIQRTEQGDSAMYLCASSLVQGEADTQYFGPGTRLTVL.

This clonotype was picked up many times. The chain employs TRBV2 and TRBJ2-1, with D possibly matching TRBD2 (6 bases). V lost 6 bases to trimming and J lost 2 bases, with 11 bases between them. The germline V gene encodes CDR1 SNHLY and CDR2 FYNNEI. CDR3 size: 14 residues. CDR3 DNA sequence: TGTGCCAGCAGCCGTAGCGGAACCTACAATGAGCAGTTCTTC. It is translated as CASSRSGTYNEQFF.

At least ten counts were recorded for this clonotype. This chain joins TRBV4-1 and TRBJ2-2; the D is unclear. Germline lookup yields CDR1 MGHRA and CDR2 YSYEKL. V was pared by 4 bases and J by 9 bases, with 6 bases between. This CDR3 is 11 amino acids long. The CDR3 DNA is TGCGCCAGCAGCCGAGAGCGGGAGCTGTTTTTT. Translated: CASSRERELFF.

This clonotype has at least ten counts. The V gene is TRBV27, the J gene TRBJ1-4; TRBD1 is a possible D gene (6 bases). The germline V gene has CDR1 MNHEY and CDR2 SMNVEV (reference sequence). The CDR3 spans 15 residues. Trimming left V 5 bases short and J 4 bases short, with 14 bases between. The DNA for the CDR3 is TGTGCCAGCAGTCCACTGACAGGTTTTAATGAAAAACTGTTTTTT. Residues: CASSPLTGFNEKLFF. The variable domain in full, completed from reference TRBV27 and TRBJ1-4, reads EAQVTQNPRYLITVTGKKLTVTCSQNMNHEYMSWYRQDPGLGLRQIYYSMNVEVTDKGDVPEGYKVSRKEKRNFPLILESPSPNQTSLYFCASSPLTGFNEKLFFGSGTQLSVL.

This clonotype was seen many times. The chain is built from TRBV5-6 and TRBJ2-7; D may be TRBD1 (5 bases). The CDR3 runs to 14 residues. The germline V and J ends were trimmed by 2 bases and 2 bases, with 11 bases remaining between them. Germline V gene sequence: CDR1 SGHDT, CDR2 YYEEEE. The CDR3 coding sequence is TGTGCCAGCAGCTTACGACAGACCACCTACGAGCAGTACTTC. Translating it yields CASSLRQTTYEQYF.

This clonotype has ten or more counts. The chain links TRBV11-2 to TRBJ1-4; D might be TRBD1 (5 bases). CDR1 is SGHAT and CDR2 is FQNNGV in the germline V gene. The CDR3 is 16 residues long. Deletions cut 7 bases from V and 5 bases from J, with 20 bases between. The CDR3 DNA sequence: TGTGCCAGCATGCGGCGGGCCGCCTGGGGGAATGAAAAACTGTTTTTT. Its translation: CASMRRAAWGNEKLFF.

In its sample, this clonotype was seen a few times. The V and J genes are TRBV28 and TRBJ2-7; D not certain. The germline V and J ends were trimmed by 6 bases and 4 bases, with 10 bases remaining between them. The germline V gene encodes CDR1 MDHEN and CDR2 SYDVKM. The CDR3 totals 12 residues. The chain's CDR3 is CASRQQGYEQYF. The CDR3, as DNA: TGTGCCAGCAGGCAGCAAGGATACGAGCAGTACTTC.

At least ten counts were recorded for this clonotype. V gene TRBV27 combines with J gene TRBJ2-2; a possible D gene is TRBD1 (6 bases). V was shortened by 3 bases and J by 5 bases, with 22 bases between the two germline ends. Germline V gene data show CDR1 as MNHEY and CDR2 as SMNVEV (reference sequence). There are 18 residues in the CDR3. CDR3 nucleotides: TGTGCCAGCAGTTTCAGGAGGTCCACGGACAGAATGACCGGGGAGCTGTTTTTT. It translates to CASSFRRSTDRMTGELFF.

This clonotype was counted at least ten times. The chain employs TRBV6-1 and TRBJ1-3, with 8 positions matching TRBD1. The CDR3 extends over 17 amino acids. Germline loops: CDR1 MNHNS, CDR2 SASEGT. The V and J ends lost 4 bases and 3 bases, in that order; junction bases with no gene match: 11. The DNA for the CDR3 is TGTGCCAGCAGTGTACTTCCAGGGGGCGCAATTGGAAACACCATATATTTT. Translated: CASSVLPGGAIGNTIYF.

This clonotype was detected many times. J is TRBJ2-7 and V is TRBV20-1; TRBD2 matches 11 bases. The CDR3 is made up of 13 amino acids. J was trimmed by 0 bases and V by 8 bases; bases with no gene match: 3. Looked up from germline, CDR1 is DFQATT and CDR2 is SNEGSKA (reference sequence). CDR3 sequence reads: CSTGTSGSYEQYF. In nucleotides, the CDR3 is TGCAGTACTGGGACTAGCGGCTCCTACGAGCAGTACTTC.